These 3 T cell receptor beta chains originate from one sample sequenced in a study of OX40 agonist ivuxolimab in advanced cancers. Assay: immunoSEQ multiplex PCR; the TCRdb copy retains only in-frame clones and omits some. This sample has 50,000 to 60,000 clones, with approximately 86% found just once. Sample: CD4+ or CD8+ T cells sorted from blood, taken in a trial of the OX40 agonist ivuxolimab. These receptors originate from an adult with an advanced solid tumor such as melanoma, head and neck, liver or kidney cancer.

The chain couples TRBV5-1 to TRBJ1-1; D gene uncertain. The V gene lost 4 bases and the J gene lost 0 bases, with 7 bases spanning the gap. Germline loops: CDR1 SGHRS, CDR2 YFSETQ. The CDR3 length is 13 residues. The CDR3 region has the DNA TGCGCCAGCAGCGTAACGATGAACACTGAAGCTTTCTTT. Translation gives CASSVTMNTEAFF.

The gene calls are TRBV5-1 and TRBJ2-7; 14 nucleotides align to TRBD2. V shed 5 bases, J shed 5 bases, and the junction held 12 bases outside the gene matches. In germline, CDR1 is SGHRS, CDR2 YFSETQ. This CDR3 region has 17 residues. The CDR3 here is CASSSYGTSGSVDEQYF. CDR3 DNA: TGCGCCAGCAGTTCTTACGGGACTAGCGGGAGTGTCGACGAGCAGTACTTC. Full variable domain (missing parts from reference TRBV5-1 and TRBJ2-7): KAGVTQTPRYLIKTRGQQVTLSCSPISGHRSVSWYQQTPGQGLQFLFEYFSETQRNKGNFPGRFSGRQFSNSRSEMNVSTLELGDSALYLCASSSYGTSGSVDEQYFGPGTRLTVT.

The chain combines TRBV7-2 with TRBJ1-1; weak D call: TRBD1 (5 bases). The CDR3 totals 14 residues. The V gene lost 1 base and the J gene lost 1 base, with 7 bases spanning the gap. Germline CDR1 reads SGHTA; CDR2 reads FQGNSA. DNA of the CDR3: TGTGCCAGCAGCTTAGGAGGACAGAACACTGAAGCTTTCTTT. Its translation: CASSLGGQNTEAFF.